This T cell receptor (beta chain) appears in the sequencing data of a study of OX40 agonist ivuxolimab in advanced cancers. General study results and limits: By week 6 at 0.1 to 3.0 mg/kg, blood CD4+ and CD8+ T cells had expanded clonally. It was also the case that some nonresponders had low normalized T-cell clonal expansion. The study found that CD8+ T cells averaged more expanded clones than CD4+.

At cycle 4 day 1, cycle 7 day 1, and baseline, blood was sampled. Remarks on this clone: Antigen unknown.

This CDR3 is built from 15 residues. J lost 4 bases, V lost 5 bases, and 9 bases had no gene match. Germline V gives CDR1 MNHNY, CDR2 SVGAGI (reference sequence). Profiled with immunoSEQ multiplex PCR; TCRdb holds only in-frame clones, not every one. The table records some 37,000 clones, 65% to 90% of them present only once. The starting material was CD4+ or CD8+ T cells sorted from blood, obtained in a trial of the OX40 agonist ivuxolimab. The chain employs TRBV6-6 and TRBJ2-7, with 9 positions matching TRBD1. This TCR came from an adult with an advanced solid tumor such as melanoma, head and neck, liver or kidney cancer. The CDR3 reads CASSGIQGASYEQYF. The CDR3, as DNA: TGTGCCAGCAGTGGGATACAGGGGGCGAGTTACGAGCAGTACTTC.